The entry below gives a single T cell receptor (beta chain) sequence along with its context. The antigen remains undetermined. Each CDR3 protein is one row after TCRdb ran MiXCR on the RT-PCR reads. The sample lists 650,000 to 700,000 distinct CDR3 sequences, less than 20% occurring once. Trimming removed 4 bases at V and 3 bases at J, with 13 bases between. Germline CDR1 reads KGHDR; CDR2 reads SFDVKD. The length of the CDR3 is 15 residues. This entry is derived from a study of response to subunit inactivated influenza vaccine. Whole-study findings and limits: Each seasonal flu vaccination may recruit only limited new T cells, authors suggested.

The sample here was PBMCs from blood, taken about 13 days after vaccination. The receptor's source is a man aged 45-65 years who received an inactivated influenza vaccine. The genes are TRBV24-1 and TRBJ2-3; the D gene is possibly TRBD2 (6 bases). Here the CDR3 DNA reads TGTGCCACCAGTGAGTCCGGGACTCGGACAGATACGCAGTATTTT. Encoded protein: CATSESGTRTDTQYF.